This is a list of T cell receptor beta chains from one sample in a study of blood T cell repertoires in COVID-19. The assay was immunoSEQ multiplex PCR, and TCRdb's table has in-frame clones only and misses some. The sample holds roughly 15,000 clones, over 70% seen once. Sequenced: peripheral blood. These receptors were collected from a human donor in a cohort sampled during active COVID-19. CDR3s include the opening cysteine and the closing phenylalanine or tryptophan. Fields, in order: V gene, J gene, clone size, D gene, CDR3 DNA, CDR3 protein. D genes are given only for firm matches. A clone size is listed for some rows: how often the clone was seen (once, few, many), or a class if it is expanded.

>TRBV3-1/TRBV3-2|TRBJ2-3|-|-
TGTGCCAGCAGCCAAGGTCGGGAGCCAGATACGCAGTATTTT
CASSQGREPDTQYF
>TRBV9|TRBJ2-1|-|TRBD2
TGTGCCAGCAGCGCTAGCGGAACTTCCTACAATGAGCAGTTCTTC
CASSASGTSYNEQFF
>TRBV29-1|TRBJ2-5|-|-
TGCAGCGTTCAGGGCCTGGGGGAGACCCAGTACTTC
CSVQGLGETQYF
>TRBV29-1|TRBJ1-1|-|-
TGCAGCGTTGAAGATAGCGGGGCAGTAGCTTTCTTT
CSVEDSGAVAFF
>TRBV28|TRBJ2-5|-|-
TGTGCCAGCAGTTTAGGGGCAGGGGTAGGGGAGACCCAGTACTTC
CASSLGAGVGETQYF
>TRBV11-2|TRBJ2-1|once|-
TGTGCCAGCAGCTTAGCCCAGGGTAATGAGCAGTTCTTC
CASSLAQGNEQFF
>TRBV5-6|TRBJ1-2|-|-
TGTGCCAGCAGCTTGGTTTCGGGGTTCTATGGCTACACCTTC
CASSLVSGFYGYTF
>TRBV19|TRBJ2-1|-|TRBD2
TGTGCCAGTAGTACCGTAGCGGGAGCCTACAATGAGCAGTTCTTC
CASSTVAGAYNEQFF
>TRBV3-1/TRBV3-2|TRBJ1-2|-|-
TGTGCCAGCAGCCAGGCCCCGGGGGGGGCGGATGGCTACACCTTC
CASSQAPGGADGYTF
>TRBV6-2/TRBV6-3|TRBJ2-7|-|TRBD1
TGTGCCAGCAGTCCGATAACAGGGGGCGAGCAGTACTTC
CASSPITGGEQYF
>TRBV6-5|TRBJ1-4|-|-
-
CASSSSGQGARKLFF
>TRBV11-3|TRBJ2-3|-|-
TGTGCCAGCAGCCCGGGAACCTCGCGACGCACAGATACGCAGTATTTT
CASSPGTSRRTDTQYF
>TRBV6-5|TRBJ1-2|once|-
TGTGCCAGCAGAGGACAGTCAGCTAACTATGGCTACACCTTC
CASRGQSANYGYTF
>TRBV9|TRBJ2-5|-|-
TGTGCCAGCAGCGAGGGGCCTCGGGTTTTGGAGACCCAGTACTTC
CASSEGPRVLETQYF
>TRBV7-9|TRBJ1-2|-|TRBD1
TGTGCCAGCAGCTTAGCGGGAGACAGGGTTGGCTACACCTTC
CASSLAGDRVGYTF
>TRBV7-8|TRBJ2-1|-|TRBD2
TGTGCCAGCAGCATTAGGGCTAGCGGGAGTTACAATGAGCAGTTCTTC
CASSIRASGSYNEQFF
>TRBV28|TRBJ1-2|-|TRBD1
TGTGCCAGCACGTACAGGGGATTGTATGGCTACACCTTC
CASTYRGLYGYTF
>TRBV14|TRBJ2-1|-|TRBD1
TGTGCCAGCAGCTTAAGACAGGGTCGGAATGAGCAGTTCTTC
CASSLRQGRNEQFF
>TRBV9|TRBJ1-1|-|TRBD1
TGTGCCAGCAGCGTAGTGGGGGACAGTAATGAAGCTTTCTTT
CASSVVGDSNEAFF
>TRBV28|TRBJ2-7|-|TRBD2
TGTGCCAGCAGCTCCACCGGCGGGGGGAAGTACGAGCAGTACTTC
CASSSTGGGKYEQYF
>TRBV28|TRBJ2-7|-|-
TGTGCCAGCAGGTTTCGGGACATAACGGATGAAGAGCAGTACTTC
CASRFRDITDEEQYF
>TRBV30|TRBJ2-2|-|TRBD2
TGTGCCTGGAGTGTGATCGGGAGGGCGAACACCGGGGAGCTGTTTTTT
CAWSVIGRANTGELFF
>TRBV11-3|TRBJ2-2|-|TRBD2
TGTGCCAGCAGCCCCTTAAAGGGGACTAGTTCTTGGACCGGGGAGCTGTTTTTT
CASSPLKGTSSWTGELFF
>TRBV27|TRBJ2-3|few|TRBD2
TGTGCCAGCAGTGGGGGGGTTACTACAGATACGCAGTATTTT
CASSGGVTTDTQYF
>TRBV3-1/TRBV3-2|TRBJ1-5|once|-
TGTGCCAGCAGCCAAGGGACTCCCGGGTGGAATCAGCCCCAGCATTTT
CASSQGTPGWNQPQHF
>TRBV5-1|TRBJ2-1|-|TRBD2
TGCGCCAGCAGCTTGGAGGGGACTAGCGGGGGGAATGAGCAGTTCTTC
CASSLEGTSGGNEQFF
>TRBV6-5|TRBJ1-2|-|-
TGTGCCAGCAGTTACGTTGACAGTGGCTATGGCTACACCTTC
CASSYVDSGYGYTF
>TRBV2|TRBJ2-3|-|TRBD2
TGTGCCAGCAGTCCTAGGGCGGGAGGGCCGGGTACGCAGTATTTT
CASSPRAGGPGTQYF
>TRBV7-2|TRBJ2-3|-|-
TGTGCCAGCAGCTTAACAACCGGGGATACGCAGTATTTT
CASSLTTGDTQYF
>TRBV30|TRBJ2-4|-|-
TGTGCCTGGATGGCAGGGGCCAAAAACATTCAGTACTTC
CAWMAGAKNIQYF
>TRBV19|TRBJ1-2|-|TRBD1
TGTGCCAGTAGTGTACAGGGGTACTATGGCTACACCTTC
CASSVQGYYGYTF
>TRBV4-3|TRBJ2-5|-|TRBD1
TGCGCCAGCAGCCAGCTGGGACAGGGTAACGAGACCCAGTACTTC
CASSQLGQGNETQYF
>TRBV4-1|TRBJ1-1|-|-
TGCGCCAGCAGCCAAGATCTGGGGCTGAACACTGAAGCTTTCTTT
CASSQDLGLNTEAFF
>TRBV19|TRBJ2-7|many|-
TGTGCCAGTAGTGCTCTGCCGGGACTCCAGCGGTACGAGCAGTACTTC
CASSALPGLQRYEQYF
>TRBV6-5|TRBJ2-3|once|TRBD1
TGTGCCAGCAGTTACTCGAATTTGGACAGGGCAGATACGCAGTATTTT
CASSYSNLDRADTQYF
>TRBV18|TRBJ1-4|-|-
TGTGCCAGCACTGGGCAGGGCGGTGAAAAACTGTTTTTT
CASTGQGGEKLFF
>TRBV5-4|TRBJ2-5|-|-
TGTGCCAGCAGCTTGGCCGGGGGTCAGGAGACCCAGTACTTC
CASSLAGGQETQYF
>TRBV27|TRBJ2-7|-|-
TGTGCCAGCAGTGCCGGGACATCCTACGAGCAGTACTTC
CASSAGTSYEQYF
>TRBV14|TRBJ2-1|-|TRBD1
TGTGCCAGCAGCCCTAGGACAGGGGGCTCAGATGAGCAGTTCTTC
CASSPRTGGSDEQFF
>TRBV2|TRBJ2-7|-|TRBD1
TGTGCCAGCAGTGAGGACAGGGCTAGCTACGAGCAGTACTTC
CASSEDRASYEQYF
>TRBV5-6|TRBJ2-1|few|-
TGTGCCAGCAGCTTGGGGTACACTGGGGGCGGTGAGCAGTTCTTC
CASSLGYTGGGEQFF
>TRBV18|TRBJ1-2|-|TRBD1
TGTGCCAGCTCACCACCCGTACAGGGGGCCACCCCCGGGAGCTACACCTTC
CASSPPVQGATPGSYTF